A selection of T cell receptor beta chains follows, all from one sample in a study of T cells in localized non-small cell lung cancer. Libraries were prepared by immunoSEQ multiplex PCR; TCRdb keeps only in-frame clonotypes and omits some of them. The sample comprises 15,000 to 20,000 clones, roughly four fifths of which are singletons, and roughly 4% rests with the top ten. This specimen was peripheral blood, taken before any cancer treatment. The receptors here all came from a man aged 35 to 69 with stage I lung adenocarcinoma. Each CDR3 is given with its conserved first and last residue. Each record gives: CDR3 DNA, CDR3 protein, D gene, J gene, V gene, clone size. D genes are given only for firm matches. Size is stated for part of the rows, as once, few or many counts, or as a class when the clone is expanded.

CDR3 DNA: TGTGCCAGCAGTGCAGAACCTTGGGTGTCGGACACTGAAGCTTTCTTT
CDR3 protein: CASSAEPWVSDTEAFF
D gene: .
J gene: TRBJ1-1
V gene: TRBV2
clone size: once

CDR3 DNA: TGTGCCAGCAGCACCGGGACAGCTTCATATGGCTACACCTTC
CDR3 protein: CASSTGTASYGYTF
D gene: TRBD1
J gene: TRBJ1-2
V gene: TRBV28
clone size: .

CDR3 DNA: TGTGCCAGCAGCTTATCAGGCCAGGGATTGCATTTT
CDR3 protein: CASSLSGQGLHF
D gene: .
J gene: TRBJ1-5
V gene: TRBV7-2
clone size: once

CDR3 DNA: TGTGCCAGCAGCTTATTCCGGGACAGGGGAGGTTCCTACGAGCAGTACTTC
CDR3 protein: CASSLFRDRGGSYEQYF
D gene: TRBD1
J gene: TRBJ2-7
V gene: TRBV5-6
clone size: .

CDR3 DNA: TGTGCCAGTAGTATGGGGGCAGGGGTTGGCTACACCTTC
CDR3 protein: CASSMGAGVGYTF
D gene: .
J gene: TRBJ1-2
V gene: TRBV19
clone size: .

CDR3 DNA: TGTGCCAGCAGCCTCTTACTCGGAAATGAAAAACTGTTTTTT
CDR3 protein: CASSLLLGNEKLFF
D gene: .
J gene: TRBJ1-4
V gene: TRBV11-2
clone size: .

CDR3 DNA: TGTGCCAGCAGTTTCCGGGTGGGCGAGCAGTACTTC
CDR3 protein: CASSFRVGEQYF
D gene: .
J gene: TRBJ2-7
V gene: TRBV6-6
clone size: .

CDR3 DNA: TGTGCCAGCAGCTTGACGGGGGCGACTAATGAAAAACTGTTTTTT
CDR3 protein: CASSLTGATNEKLFF
D gene: .
J gene: TRBJ1-4
V gene: TRBV7-9
clone size: .

CDR3 DNA: TGCGCCAGCAGCCCGCCGACCCTGGCGACCTCGGGTACGCAGTATTTT
CDR3 protein: CASSPPTLATSGTQYF
D gene: .
J gene: TRBJ2-3
V gene: TRBV4-1
clone size: .

CDR3 DNA: TGCGCCAGCAGCGGGGGCGGGTACTACAATGAGCAGTTCTTC
CDR3 protein: CASSGGGYYNEQFF
D gene: .
J gene: TRBJ2-1
V gene: TRBV5-1
clone size: .

CDR3 DNA: TGTGCCAGCAGCCCAAGGACAGGGGCCGGGGAGCTGTTTTTT
CDR3 protein: CASSPRTGAGELFF
D gene: TRBD1
J gene: TRBJ2-2
V gene: TRBV7-9
clone size: .

CDR3 DNA: TGTGCCAGCTCACCACCGTCGGGCCAGGGAAACACCATATATTTT
CDR3 protein: CASSPPSGQGNTIYF
D gene: .
J gene: TRBJ1-3
V gene: TRBV18
clone size: .

CDR3 DNA: TGTGCCAGCAGCGTAGAGGCAGGGAGCTCCTACGAGCAGTACTTC
CDR3 protein: CASSVEAGSSYEQYF
D gene: .
J gene: TRBJ2-7
V gene: TRBV9
clone size: few

CDR3 DNA: TGTGCCAGCAGTCGTGGACAGATGAACACTGAAGCTTTCTTT
CDR3 protein: CASSRGQMNTEAFF
D gene: .
J gene: TRBJ1-1
V gene: TRBV6-1
clone size: .

CDR3 DNA: TGTGCCAGCAGCTTCGGGACAGGGACTGGGGCCAACGTCCTGACTTTC
CDR3 protein: CASSFGTGTGANVLTF
D gene: TRBD1
J gene: TRBJ2-6
V gene: TRBV5-6
clone size: .

CDR3 DNA: TGTGCCAGCAGCCCCTTCGGTACCGATACGCAGTATTTT
CDR3 protein: CASSPFGTDTQYF
D gene: .
J gene: TRBJ2-3
V gene: TRBV5-6
clone size: .

CDR3 DNA: TGTGCCAGCAGCCGGGACAGTTCAGAGACCCAGTACTTC
CDR3 protein: CASSRDSSETQYF
D gene: TRBD1
J gene: TRBJ2-5
V gene: TRBV9
clone size: .

CDR3 DNA: TGTGCCAGCAGCGCGACAGGGGGCGGGACAGATACGCAGTATTTT
CDR3 protein: CASSATGGGTDTQYF
D gene: TRBD1
J gene: TRBJ2-3
V gene: TRBV7-8
clone size: .

CDR3 DNA: TGTGCCAGCAGCAAAGCGGTACTAGCGGGAGGGCAAAATGAGCAGTTCTTC
CDR3 protein: CASSKAVLAGGQNEQFF
D gene: .
J gene: TRBJ2-1
V gene: TRBV21-1
clone size: .

CDR3 DNA: TGTGCCAGTAGTATTCGGGCCGAGAGTTATGGCTACACCTTC
CDR3 protein: CASSIRAESYGYTF
D gene: .
J gene: TRBJ1-2
V gene: TRBV19
clone size: .

CDR3 DNA: TGTGCCAGCAGTTTACTCAGCGAAGATCGGGGTTCGGCTTTCTTT
CDR3 protein: CASSLLSEDRGSAFF
D gene: .
J gene: TRBJ1-1
V gene: TRBV28
clone size: .

CDR3 DNA: TGTGCCAGCAGTTTTGGAATTTTCTACGAGCAGTACTTC
CDR3 protein: CASSFGIFYEQYF
D gene: .
J gene: TRBJ2-7
V gene: TRBV27
clone size: .